A selection of T cell receptor beta chains follows, all from one sample in a study of blood T cell repertoires in COVID-19. The method was immunoSEQ multiplex PCR; TCRdb's version includes in-frame clones alone and lacks a portion of them. The sample carries around 130,000 clones, around 80% recorded once. Input material: peripheral blood. These receptors were collected from a man in his sixties with active or convalescent COVID-19. The CDR3 runs from the conserved cysteine through the conserved F or W. The order of the fields is D gene, J gene, V gene, CDR3 DNA, CDR3 protein. D genes are given only for firm matches.

d_call: TRBD2
j_call: TRBJ2-3
v_call: TRBV11-3
cdr3_nt: TGTGCCAGCAGCCCCGGGGCTAGCGGAGAATCAGATACGCAGTATTTT
cdr3_aa: CASSPGASGESDTQYF

d_call: TRBD2
j_call: TRBJ2-7
v_call: TRBV20-1
cdr3_nt: TGCAGTGCTAGTACTAGCGGCTACGAGCAGTACTTC
cdr3_aa: CSASTSGYEQYF

d_call: -
j_call: TRBJ2-5
v_call: TRBV2
cdr3_nt: TGTGCCAGCAGTGAGGGGGCCATGGAGACCCAGTACTTC
cdr3_aa: CASSEGAMETQYF

d_call: -
j_call: TRBJ2-3
v_call: TRBV7-2
cdr3_nt: TGTGCCAGCAGCCCACCCGGAAGGGGGAACGCAGATACGCAGTATTTT
cdr3_aa: CASSPPGRGNADTQYF

d_call: TRBD2
j_call: TRBJ2-1
v_call: TRBV7-3
cdr3_nt: TGTGCCAGCAGCTTCCGACTAGCGGGAGTTGCTGAGCAGTTCTTC
cdr3_aa: CASSFRLAGVAEQFF

d_call: TRBD1
j_call: TRBJ1-4
v_call: TRBV5-1
cdr3_nt: TGCGCCAGCAGCACGGGACAGGGGTTGGGTGAAAAACTGTTTTTT
cdr3_aa: CASSTGQGLGEKLFF

d_call: TRBD2
j_call: TRBJ2-5
v_call: TRBV11-2
cdr3_nt: TGTGCCAGCAGCTGGAGGGCTAGCGGGAGTGAGACCCAGTACTTC
cdr3_aa: CASSWRASGSETQYF

d_call: -
j_call: TRBJ1-2
v_call: TRBV28
cdr3_nt: TGTGCCAGCAGTCCGCGGGAGAACTATGGCTACACCTTC
cdr3_aa: CASSPRENYGYTF

d_call: TRBD2
j_call: TRBJ2-6
v_call: TRBV18
cdr3_nt: TGTGCCAGCTCCAGGGCTAGCGGGACCTCTGGGGCCAACGTCCTGACTTTC
cdr3_aa: CASSRASGTSGANVLTF

d_call: TRBD2
j_call: TRBJ2-2
v_call: TRBV7-9
cdr3_nt: TGTGCCAGCAGCTTACCGGGCGGGAGGGCCACTAATACCGGGGAGCTGTTTTTT
cdr3_aa: CASSLPGGRATNTGELFF

d_call: TRBD1
j_call: TRBJ2-1
v_call: TRBV7-2
cdr3_nt: TGTGCCAGCAGCTTGCGGACAGGGTTGAATGAGCAGTTCTTC
cdr3_aa: CASSLRTGLNEQFF